The sequence of this T cell receptor beta chain was determined in a study of beta chain features in type 1 diabetes. At the level of the study: Age, gender, cell numbers and subset yield matched between patients and controls.

Study findings and constraints: Among type 1 diabetes patients, VDJ junctions had fewer insertions and more deletions. Within each of all four CD4+ subsets, Type 1 diabetes patients had TCRB CDR3s that were moderately but significantly shorter.

Every single donor gave one heparinised blood draw, and these averaged approximately 100 mL. Each of the CD4+ naive, central memory, regulatory and stem cell-like memory populations was sorted via CD45RO/CCR7/CD25/CD127/CD95/CD27. This clone occurred a few times. The target antigen is unknown. The sequenced template was cDNA made from the entire isolated RNA. The method was immunoSEQ multiplex PCR; TCRdb's version includes in-frame clones alone and lacks a portion of them. The data contain some 17,000 clones, roughly 72% of them seen just once; the ten biggest clones take up 0.79%. Germline values: CDR1 SGHRS, CDR2 YFSETQ. J gave up 1 base and V 4 bases, and 9 bases lay outside the gene matches. There are 17 residues in the CDR3.

V gene TRBV5-1 combines with J gene TRBJ2-3, with 10 positions matching TRBD1. The clonotype comes from a man aged 25 to 40 with type 1 diabetes. Sequenced material: stem cell memory CD4+ T cells from blood. The chain's CDR3 is CASSPRDRGSGTDTQYF. DNA for the CDR3: TGCGCCAGCAGCCCAAGGGACAGGGGATCGGGCACAGATACGCAGTATTTT.